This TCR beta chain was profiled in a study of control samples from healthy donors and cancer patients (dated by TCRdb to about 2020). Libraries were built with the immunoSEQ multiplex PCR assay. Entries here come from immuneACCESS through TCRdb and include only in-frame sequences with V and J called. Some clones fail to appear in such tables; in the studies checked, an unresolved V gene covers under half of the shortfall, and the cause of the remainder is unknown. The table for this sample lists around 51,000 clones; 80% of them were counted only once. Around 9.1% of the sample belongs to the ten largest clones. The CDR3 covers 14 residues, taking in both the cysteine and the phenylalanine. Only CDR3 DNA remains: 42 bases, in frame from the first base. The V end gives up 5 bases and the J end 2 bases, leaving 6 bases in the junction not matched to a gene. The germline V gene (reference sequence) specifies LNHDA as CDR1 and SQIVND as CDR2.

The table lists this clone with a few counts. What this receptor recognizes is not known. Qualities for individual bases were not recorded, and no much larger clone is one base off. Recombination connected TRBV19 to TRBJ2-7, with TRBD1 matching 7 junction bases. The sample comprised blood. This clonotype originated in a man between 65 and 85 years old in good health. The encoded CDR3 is CASSRRTGPYEQYF. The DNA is TGTGCCAGTAGTCGTCGGACAGGCCCCTACGAGCAGTACTTC.